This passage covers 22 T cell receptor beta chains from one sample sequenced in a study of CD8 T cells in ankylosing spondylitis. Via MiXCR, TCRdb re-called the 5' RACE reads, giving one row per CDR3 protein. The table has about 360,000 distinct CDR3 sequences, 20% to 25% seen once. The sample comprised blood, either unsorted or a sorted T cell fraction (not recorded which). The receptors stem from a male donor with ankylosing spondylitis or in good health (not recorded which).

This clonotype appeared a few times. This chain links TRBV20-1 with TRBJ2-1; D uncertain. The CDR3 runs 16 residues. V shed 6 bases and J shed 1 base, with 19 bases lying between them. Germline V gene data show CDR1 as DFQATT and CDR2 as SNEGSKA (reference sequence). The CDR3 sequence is CSAPEAISQSYNEQFF. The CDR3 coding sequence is TGCAGTGCCCCAGAGGCTATATCCCAGTCCTACAATGAGCAGTTCTTC.

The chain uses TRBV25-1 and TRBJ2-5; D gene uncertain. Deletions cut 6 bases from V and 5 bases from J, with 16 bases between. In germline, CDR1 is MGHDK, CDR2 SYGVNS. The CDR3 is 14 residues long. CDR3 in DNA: TGTGCCAGCAGCGTTTTCGAGCGTATGGAGACCCAGTACTTC. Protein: CASSVFERMETQYF. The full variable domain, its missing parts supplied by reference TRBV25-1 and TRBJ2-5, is EADIYQTPRYLVIGTGKKITLECSQTMGHDKMYWYQQDPGMELHLIHYSYGVNSTEKGDLSSESTVSRIRTEHFPLTLESARPSHTSQYLCASSVFERMETQYFGPGTRLLVL.

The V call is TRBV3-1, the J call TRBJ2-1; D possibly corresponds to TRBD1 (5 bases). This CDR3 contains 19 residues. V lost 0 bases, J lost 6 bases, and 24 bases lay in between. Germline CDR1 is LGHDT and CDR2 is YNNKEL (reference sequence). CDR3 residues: CASSQDGPETALMGNEQFF. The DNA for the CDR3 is TGTGCCAGCAGCCAAGATGGCCCCGAGACAGCTCTAATGGGCAATGAGCAGTTCTTC.

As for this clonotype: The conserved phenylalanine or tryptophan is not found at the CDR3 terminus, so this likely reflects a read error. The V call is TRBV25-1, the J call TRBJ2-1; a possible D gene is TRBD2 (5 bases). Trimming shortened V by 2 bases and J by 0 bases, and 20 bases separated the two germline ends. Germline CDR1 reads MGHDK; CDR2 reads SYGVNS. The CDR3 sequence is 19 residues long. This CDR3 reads CASSERGLTPSSSYNEQFY. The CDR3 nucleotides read TGTGCCAGCAGTGAAAGAGGACTGACCCCGTCGAGCTCCTACAATGAGCAGTTCTAC.

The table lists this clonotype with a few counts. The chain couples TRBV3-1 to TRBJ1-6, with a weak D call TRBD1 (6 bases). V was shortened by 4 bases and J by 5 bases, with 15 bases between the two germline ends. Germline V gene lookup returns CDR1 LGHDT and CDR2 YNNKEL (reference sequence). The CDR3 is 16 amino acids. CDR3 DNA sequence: TGTGCCAGCAGCCCTTACTGGACAGAAAATAATTCACCCCTCCACTTT. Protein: CASSPYWTENNSPLHF. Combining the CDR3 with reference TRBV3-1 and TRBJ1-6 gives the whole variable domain DTAVSQTPKYLVTQMGNDKSIKCEQNLGHDTMYWYKQDSKKFLKIMFSYNNKELIINETVPNRFSPKSPDKAHLNLHINSLELGDSAVYFCASSPYWTENNSPLHFGNGTRLTVT.

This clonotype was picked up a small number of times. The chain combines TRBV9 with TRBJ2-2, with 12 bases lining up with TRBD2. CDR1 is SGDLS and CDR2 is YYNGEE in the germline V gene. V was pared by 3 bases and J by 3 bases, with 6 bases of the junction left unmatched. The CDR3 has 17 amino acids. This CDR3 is CASSGGGTSGYTGELFF. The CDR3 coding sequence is TGTGCCAGCAGCGGGGGGGGGACTAGCGGGTACACCGGGGAGCTGTTTTTT.

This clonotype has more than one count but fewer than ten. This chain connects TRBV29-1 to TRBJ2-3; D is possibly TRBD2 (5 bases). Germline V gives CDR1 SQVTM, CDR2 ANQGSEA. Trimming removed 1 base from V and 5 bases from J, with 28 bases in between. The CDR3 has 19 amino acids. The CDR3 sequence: CSVEVGFGRADQTGDTQYF. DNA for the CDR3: TGCAGCGTTGAAGTAGGTTTTGGGCGGGCAGACCAAACGGGAGATACGCAGTATTTT.

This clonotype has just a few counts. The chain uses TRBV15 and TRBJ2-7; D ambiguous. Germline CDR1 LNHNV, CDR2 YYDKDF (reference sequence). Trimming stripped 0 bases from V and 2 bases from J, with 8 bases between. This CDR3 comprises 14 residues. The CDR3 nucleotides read TGTGCCACCAGCAGAGAGAGCAGAACCTACGAGCAGTACTTC. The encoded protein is CATSRESRTYEQYF.

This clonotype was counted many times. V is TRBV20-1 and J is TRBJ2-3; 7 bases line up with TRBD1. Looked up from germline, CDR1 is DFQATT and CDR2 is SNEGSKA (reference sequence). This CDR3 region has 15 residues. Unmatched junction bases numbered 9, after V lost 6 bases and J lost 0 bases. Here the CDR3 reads CSANHHRGSTDTQYF. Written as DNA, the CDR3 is TGCAGTGCCAATCACCACAGGGGTAGCACAGATACGCAGTATTTT.

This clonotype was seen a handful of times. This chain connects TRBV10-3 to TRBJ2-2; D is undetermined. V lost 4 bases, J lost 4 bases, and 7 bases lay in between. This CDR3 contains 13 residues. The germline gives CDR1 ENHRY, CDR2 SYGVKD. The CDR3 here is CAISGASTGELFF. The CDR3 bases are TGTGCCATCAGTGGGGCATCCACCGGGGAGCTGTTTTTT.

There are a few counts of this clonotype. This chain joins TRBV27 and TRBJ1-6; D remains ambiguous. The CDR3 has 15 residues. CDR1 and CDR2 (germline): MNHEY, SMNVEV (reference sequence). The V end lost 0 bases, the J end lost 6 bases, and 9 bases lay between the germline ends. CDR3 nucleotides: TGTGCCAGCAGTTTATCGATGGGGATTAATTCACCCCTCCACTTT. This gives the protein CASSLSMGINSPLHF.

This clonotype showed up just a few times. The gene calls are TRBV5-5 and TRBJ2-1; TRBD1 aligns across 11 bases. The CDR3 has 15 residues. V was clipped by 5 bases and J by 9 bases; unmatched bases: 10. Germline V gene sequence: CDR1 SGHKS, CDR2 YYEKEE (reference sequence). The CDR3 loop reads CASRLRDRGAVEQFF. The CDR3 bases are TGTGCCAGCAGACTCCGGGACAGGGGGGCGGTTGAGCAGTTCTTC.

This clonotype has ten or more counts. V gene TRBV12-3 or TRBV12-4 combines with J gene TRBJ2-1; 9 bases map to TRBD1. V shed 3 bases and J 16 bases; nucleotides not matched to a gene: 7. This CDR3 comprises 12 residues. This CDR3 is CASSFLADRGFF. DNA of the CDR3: TGTGCCAGCAGTTTCCTGGCGGACAGGGGTTTCTTC.

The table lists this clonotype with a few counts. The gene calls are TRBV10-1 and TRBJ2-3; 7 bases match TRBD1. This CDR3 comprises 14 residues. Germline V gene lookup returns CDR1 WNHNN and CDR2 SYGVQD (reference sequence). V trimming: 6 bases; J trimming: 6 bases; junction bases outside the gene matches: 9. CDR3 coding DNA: TGCGCCAGCAGGGGCGACAGGGAAGCTGATACGCAGTATTTT. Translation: CASRGDREADTQYF.

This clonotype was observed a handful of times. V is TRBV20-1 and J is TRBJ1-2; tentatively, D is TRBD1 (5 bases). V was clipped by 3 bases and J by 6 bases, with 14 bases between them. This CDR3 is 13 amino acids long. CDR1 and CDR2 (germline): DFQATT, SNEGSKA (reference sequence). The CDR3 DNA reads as TGCAGTGCTAGTTCGGGGGTGGAGAATGGCTACACCTTC. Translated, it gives CSASSGVENGYTF.

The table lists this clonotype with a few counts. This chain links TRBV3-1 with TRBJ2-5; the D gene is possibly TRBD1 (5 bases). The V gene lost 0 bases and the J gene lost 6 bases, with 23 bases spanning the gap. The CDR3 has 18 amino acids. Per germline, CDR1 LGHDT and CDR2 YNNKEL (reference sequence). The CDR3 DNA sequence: TGTGCCAGCAGCCAAGACTTACTTGGGGCAGGTGGATTCAAGACCCAGTACTTC. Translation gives CASSQDLLGAGGFKTQYF.

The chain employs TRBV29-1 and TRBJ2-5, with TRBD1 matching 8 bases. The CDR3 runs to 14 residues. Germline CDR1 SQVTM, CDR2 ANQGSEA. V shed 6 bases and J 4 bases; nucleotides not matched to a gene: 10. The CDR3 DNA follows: TGCAGCGTGACGGGACAGGACCGAGGAGAGACCCAGTACTTC. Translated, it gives CSVTGQDRGETQYF.

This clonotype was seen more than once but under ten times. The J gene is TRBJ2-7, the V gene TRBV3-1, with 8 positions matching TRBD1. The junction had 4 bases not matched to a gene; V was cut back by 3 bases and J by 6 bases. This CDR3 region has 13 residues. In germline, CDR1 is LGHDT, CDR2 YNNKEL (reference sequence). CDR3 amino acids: CASSQRTGPEQYF. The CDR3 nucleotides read TGTGCCAGCAGCCAGAGGACAGGGCCCGAGCAGTACTTC.

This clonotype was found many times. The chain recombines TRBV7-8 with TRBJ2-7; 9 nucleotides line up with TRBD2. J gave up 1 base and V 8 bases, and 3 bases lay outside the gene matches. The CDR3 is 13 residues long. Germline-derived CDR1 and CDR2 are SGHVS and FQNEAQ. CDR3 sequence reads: CASRGGGSYEQYF. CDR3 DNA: TGTGCCAGCCGCGGGGGGGGATCCTACGAGCAGTACTTC. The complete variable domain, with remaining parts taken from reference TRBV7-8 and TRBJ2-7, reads GAGVSQSPRYKVAKRGQDVALRCDPISGHVSLFWYQQALGQGPEFLTYFQNEAQLDKSGLPSDRFFAERPEGSVSTLKIQRTQQEDSAVYLCASRGGGSYEQYFGPGTRLTVT.

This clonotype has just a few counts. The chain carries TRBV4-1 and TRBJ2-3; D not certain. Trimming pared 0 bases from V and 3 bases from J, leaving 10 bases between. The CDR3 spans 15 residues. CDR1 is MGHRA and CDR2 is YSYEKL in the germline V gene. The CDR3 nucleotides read TGCGCCAGCAGCCAAGAAAGACTTCATACAGATACGCAGTATTTT. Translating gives CASSQERLHTDTQYF.

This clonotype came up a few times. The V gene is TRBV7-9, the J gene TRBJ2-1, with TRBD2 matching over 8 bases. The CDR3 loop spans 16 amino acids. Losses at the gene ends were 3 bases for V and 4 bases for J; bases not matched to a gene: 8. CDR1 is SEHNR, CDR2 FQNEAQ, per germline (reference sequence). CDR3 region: CASSFDGGGDYNEQFF. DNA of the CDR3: TGTGCCAGCAGCTTCGACGGGGGGGGGGATTACAATGAGCAGTTCTTC. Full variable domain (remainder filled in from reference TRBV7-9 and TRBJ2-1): DTGVSQNPRHKITKRGQNVTFRCDPISEHNRLYWYRQTLGQGPEFLTYFQNEAQLEKSRLLSDRFSAERPKGSFSTLEIQRTEQGDSAMYLCASSFDGGGDYNEQFFGPGTRLTVL.

CDR3 DNA sequence: TGCGCCAGCAGCTGGTCCGCCCTCTCGGAGCAGTTCTTC. It encodes CASSWSALSEQFF. V usage is TRBV4-1 and J usage is TRBJ2-1, with no clear D. Germline V gene sequence: CDR1 MGHRA, CDR2 YSYEKL. This CDR3 has 13 residues. V lost 5 bases and J lost 10, with 15 bases in between.